The 7 T cell receptor beta chains given below trace back to one sample, sequenced in a study of blood T cell repertoires in COVID-19. Data came from immunoSEQ multiplex PCR; TCRdb stores just in-frame clones and leaves some out. The sample has roughly 120,000 clones, roughly four fifths seen once. Sequenced material: peripheral blood. The source is a human donor in a cohort sampled during active COVID-19.

The chain uses TRBV4-2 and TRBJ2-3; maybe TRBD2 (6 bases). V lost 1 base and J lost 2, with 13 bases in between. The germline V gene has CDR1 LGHNA and CDR2 YNFKEQ. This CDR3 has 16 residues. The CDR3 nucleotides are TGTGCCAGCAGCCAAGGTTCTAGCGTATTCACAGATACGCAGTATTTT. Its translation is CASSQGSSVFTDTQYF.

V and J are TRBV9 and TRBJ2-1; the match to TRBD2 covers 9 bases. Trimming cost V 1 base and J 6 bases; bases outside gene matches: 5. CDR3 size: 15 residues. CDR1 is SGDLS, CDR2 YYNGEE, per germline. The CDR3 here is CASSVLAGGLNEQFF. The CDR3 nucleotides are TGTGCCAGCAGCGTATTGGCGGGGGGGCTCAATGAGCAGTTCTTC. Full variable domain (outside the CDR3, taken from reference TRBV9 and TRBJ2-1): DSGVTQTPKHLITATGQRVTLRCSPRSGDLSVYWYQQSLDQGLQFLIQYYNGEERAKGNILERFSAQQFPDLHSELNLSSLELGDSALYFCASSVLAGGLNEQFFGPGTRLTVL.

As for this clone: The sample carries other DNA sequences with the same CDR3. The gene calls are TRBV6-2 or TRBV6-3 and TRBJ1-2, with a weak D call TRBD1 (5 bases). This CDR3 is built from 13 residues. V was pared by 2 bases and J by 2 bases, with 6 bases between. CDR1 MNHEY and CDR2 SVGEGT come from the germline V gene. CDR3 nucleotide sequence: TGTGCCAGCAGTTACCAGGGCAACTATGGCTACACCTTC. Translated, it gives CASSYQGNYGYTF.

The chain links TRBV5-1 to TRBJ1-1; D remains unclear. The CDR3 is 14 amino acids. V was clipped by 0 bases and J by 10 bases, with 16 bases between them. CDR1 and CDR2 from the germline V gene are SGHRS and YFSETQ. Written as DNA, the CDR3 is TGCGCCAGCAGCTTGGCCGGGGTCGATCTTGGAGCTTTCTTT. Its translation: CASSLAGVDLGAFF.

This rearrangement joins TRBV6-5 to TRBJ2-5; 8 nucleotides agree with TRBD1. The CDR3 covers 14 residues. CDR1 and CDR2 (germline): MNHEY, SVGAGI. V shed 5 bases and J 5 bases; nucleotides not matched to a gene: 7. CDR3 nucleotides: TGTGCCAGCAGTCGGGGACAGGCTTTGGAGACCCAGTACTTC. Its translation: CASSRGQALETQYF.

The chain links TRBV2 to TRBJ1-4, with unresolved D. Germline CDR1 SNHLY, CDR2 FYNNEI. This CDR3 contains 15 residues. Trimming pared 5 bases from V and 6 bases from J, leaving 16 bases between. In DNA form, the CDR3 reads TGTGCCAGCAGTTTTACCACCCCTGCGGATGAAAAACTGTTTTTT. Its protein is CASSFTTPADEKLFF.

The genes are TRBV2 and TRBJ2-5; TRBD2 aligns across 8 bases. The CDR3 spans 14 residues. CDR1 SNHLY and CDR2 FYNNEI come from the germline V gene. V lost 6 bases to trimming and J lost 3 bases; unmatched junction nucleotides: 6. The CDR3, as DNA: TGTGCCAGCAGACCAGGACTAGCTGAAGAGACCCAGTACTTC. It translates to CASRPGLAEETQYF. Full variable domain (rest looked up from reference TRBV2 and TRBJ2-5): EPEVTQTPSHQVTQMGQEVILRCVPISNHLYFYWYRQILGQKVEFLVSFYNNEISEKSEIFDDQFSVERPDGSNFTLKIRSTKLEDSAMYFCASRPGLAEETQYFGPGTRLLVL.